The present TCR beta chain was sequenced within a study of cytomegalovirus exposure and HLA in healthy donors (dated by TCRdb to about 2017). A note on the overall study: An earlier analysis of approximately 600 of the donors reported 250 to 300 Gb of sequence data and roughly 110 million unique TCR beta sequences from about 200 million T cells. An earlier analysis of several hundred of the donors applied high-throughput TCR beta sequencing to assess whether each TCR beta V gene segment acted as functional or pseudogenic. The genetic ancestry cluster associated with self-reported Caucasian donors included 81% of the 350 to 500 genotyped donors. Among about 400 genotyped donors of the cohort, an average of around 250,000 unique TCR beta nucleotide sequences was sequenced per donor, of which roughly 18% were non-productive. Donor age, sex, ethnicity and CMV serostatus were collected together with the repertoire data. High-throughput TCR immunosequencing, statistical association of individual TCRs with disease status, and machine learning were combined to predict cytomegalovirus infection status. The number of donors typed differed by locus, with about 629-630 for A, B, C, DRB1 and DQB1, approximately 500 for DQA1, under 610 for DPA1, and around 460 for DPB1. To study patterns of TCR occurrence, a later analysis re-analyzed previously published TCR beta repertoires from more than 550 donors and added high-resolution HLA genotyping. Every discovery cohort repertoire had been produced on one sequencing platform. Both class I and class II loci were covered by HLA typing, at four-digit resolution. Rather than drawing on any new phenotypic data, the later analysis identified candidate immune exposures from TCR beta sequences and the way those sequences occurred across donors. A later genetic analysis used genome-wide SNP genotypes for about 60% of the roughly 700 donors, treating that subset as a discovery cohort. The aim of the study was to test whether cataloging public T cell receptors could identify signatures of past pathogen exposure. About 280 gigabases of sequencing data and tens of millions of unique TCR sequences were included in an early release covering several hundred HLA-typed donors. The study used immunosequencing to profile the T cell repertoires of approximately 640 subjects and linked those repertoires to cytomegalovirus serostatus. Along with the roughly 710-subject first cohort, a separate validation cohort of over a hundred different subjects was used. Roughly five DR-DQ haplotypes were treated as single units for association and clustering because of strong linkage in the cohort.

Study-level results and caveats: Correlated functional status among segregating V segments might be attributable to linkage disequilibrium, but an unknown experimental factor could not be ruled out. In a later analysis, HLA-associated TCR beta chains were found to be more clonally expanded and to have lower generation probabilities than equally common non-associated chains. The 87-base-pair reads could not distinguish some IMGT-functional V segments, including TRBV6-2 and TRBV6-3, so those segments were excluded. In an earlier analysis of approximately 590 of the donors, most TCR beta V segments appeared in productive rearrangements about 87% or about 30% of the time, broadly matching IMGT annotations. In a later analysis, most CMV-associated TCR beta chains were found to appear HLA-restricted, with HLA associations seemingly driven largely by CMV exposure. A further reported finding was that TCR beta sequences accurately predicted the HLA-A and HLA-B alleles for most subjects in the first cohort. Across donors, most TCR sequences were observed very rarely, whereas some public TCRs were present in many individuals. Roughly uniform sequencing depth across donors was assumed in presence/absence analyses, although this assumption may not hold. Approximately 16 rarely observed V segments, including chromosome 9 orphons, were excluded from the earlier analysis of approximately 500 of the donors because counts were too low. Because HLA typing was missing for some donors at each locus, association tests included only the typed subset. The only immune exposure information available for the cohort was CMV serostatus. The study gave a list of around 170 TCR beta chains associated with cytomegalovirus. The sequencing pipeline was judged likely to have produced a cluster of highly shared sequence variants as a technical artifact. The classifier was reported to diagnose cytomegalovirus status with high specificity and sensitivity in both the original cohort and the validation cohort. The cohort was sequenced for TCR beta chains only, and without alpha or paired-chain data the features that could be detected were limited. Several of the top co-occurrence clusters appeared to be linked to parvovirus B19, influenza, CMV and Epstein-Barr virus, according to a later analysis. When HLA alleles, especially DR and DQ, strongly co-occurred, TCR associations were difficult to assign to individual alleles. A later genetic analysis associated a missense DCLRE1C variant with V-gene and J-gene trimming of TCR beta chains, and an independent cohort replicated the association. A later analysis found that TCR association rates varied across HLA loci, with DRB1 alleles showing the most associated TCRs and HLA-C alleles the fewest. According to the authors, the approach could potentially be generalized to other disease states and immunological phenotypes. Three of the identified cytomegalovirus-associated TCR beta chains were confirmed in vitro to be specific for cytomegalovirus antigens. Compared with the approximately 670-donor mean, donors in an Asian-associated ancestry cluster had fewer N-insertions in productive TCRs, according to a later genetic analysis. Specific HLA alleles were associated with roughly 17,000 TCR beta sequences at a false discovery rate of 0.05 in a later analysis.

The cohort was made up of approximately 670 healthy bone marrow donors. All cohort members were sampled while nominally healthy, although unrecorded immune exposures were likely present. The donor was CMV seropositive and belonged to the group of 250 to 300 seropositive cohort members. A peripheral blood sample was provided by each donor, and peripheral blood mononuclear cells were used for TCR beta sequencing. The Qiagen DNeasy Blood Extraction Kit was used to extract genomic DNA from the blood cell samples. The CDR3 numbers 16 residues from cysteine through phenylalanine. The CDR3 DNA has 48 bases and is translated from base 1. V gives up 3 bases and J gives up 2 bases, and the segment between their germline ends measures 11 bases. CDR1 MNHEY and CDR2 SMNVEV are derived from the germline V gene (reference sequence). Receptor amplification or capture employed the immunoSEQ multiplex PCR assay. For the multiplex PCR, a mixture combining 60 forward primers for TCR Vbeta segments and 13 reverse primers for TCR Jbeta segments was used. The CDR3 region of rearranged TCR beta genes was amplified from genomic DNA by a multiplex PCR assay. Amplified TCR beta libraries were sequenced as 87-base-pair reads on the Illumina HiSeq System. The authors' analysis ran thus. Across the 666 repertoires, a later analysis counted approximately 75 million unique TCR beta chains, 9 million to 14 million of which were shared by at least two donors. Raw reads were error-corrected and collapsed into unique sequences with a nearest-neighbor algorithm that merged closely related sequences to remove PCR and sequencing errors. To assign V, D and J gene segments, CDR3 sequences were aligned to IMGT reference sequences. For a sequence to be retained, a match of at least six nucleotides was required to both a V gene segment and a J gene segment. Rearrangements were classified as productive when the CDR3 lacked stop codons and remained in frame with V and J, and all other rearrangements were classified as non-productive. CDR3 was defined by IMGT convention, running from the second conserved V-encoded cysteine to the conserved J-encoded phenylalanine. The earlier analysis of 500 to 650 of the donors excluded any sequence lacking an unambiguous match to a single V gene segment. In an earlier analysis of approximately 610 of the donors, V segments were called functional above 56.7% productive rearrangements and were called segregating when the between-donor standard deviation exceeded 5%. A statistical classification framework was built to diagnose cytomegalovirus status from the catalog of TCR beta chain sequences. In a later analysis, V and J genes were assigned by comparing TCR nucleotide sequences against IMGT/GENE-DB human TR gene sequences. A later analysis assigned CDR3 sequences and most-parsimonious VDJ recombination scenarios with the TCRdist pipeline. In a later analysis, each TCR beta chain was defined by its CDR3 amino acid sequence together with its V-gene family, and reads lacking a unique V-gene family were excluded. A later analysis removed several hundred highly shared, low-generation-probability nucleotide sequences to deal with suspected cross-contamination and a sequencing artifact. For each public chain, a later analysis derived a clonal expansion index from normalized ranks of inferred template counts within each repertoire. Generation probabilities in a later analysis came from a VDJ recombination model fitted to out-of-frame rearrangements, and those results were checked against IGoR. A later analysis scored TCR-TCR, TCR-HLA and TCR-CMV co-occurrence with hypergeometric tests, applying a repertoire-size bias correction to TCR pairs. To estimate false discovery rates, a later analysis permuted the HLA or CMV assignments 20 times. In a later analysis, co-occurring TCRs were grouped using DBSCAN, and TCRdist sequence similarity was added for clustering within HLA-allele-positive subsets. Co-occurrence clustering excluded repertoires with fewer than 30,000 or more than 120,000 public chains, plus five with anomalous nucleotide sharing. TCRdb's version of the immuneACCESS table is confined to in-frame rearrangements and falls short of the full clone set. An unresolved V gene accounts for under half of the shortfall where checked; the remainder is of unknown origin. V and J calls and clone size follow that table, whereas D and trimming were derived from the DNA. Across this sample there are 150,000 to 170,000 clones, with 75% to 85% seen only once. Approximately 8% of the sample comes from the top ten.

As regards this clone: There is no known antigen for this receptor. Nothing much larger sits one base from this clone, and base qualities are not available.

Here the chain combines TRBV27 and TRBJ1-6; no confident D gene assignment can be made. The sequenced sample consisted of PBMCs. The TCR sequence derives from a young man in good health and CMV-seropositive. The DNA reads TGTGCCAGCAGTTTCGGAGACCGGGCCTATAATTCACCCCTCCACTTT. Translated, this gives CASSFGDRAYNSPLHF.